These T cell receptor beta chains were read from a single sample in a study of cytomegalovirus exposure and HLA in healthy donors. Here immunoSEQ multiplex PCR was the method, and the copy in TCRdb shows in-frame clones only, minus some. The sample records fewer than 200,000 clones, around 83% being singletons. Sequenced: PBMCs. The receptors here all came from a girl aged 2 to 9 in good health and CMV-seropositive. The CDR3 runs from the conserved cysteine through the conserved F or W. The order of the fields is V gene, clone size, J gene, D gene, CDR3 DNA, CDR3 protein. The D gene is left open where the match is weak. Clone size, where shown, is once, few, many, or a class for clones that have expanded.

TRBV2	.	TRBJ2-1	TRBD2	TGTGCCAGCAGTGGGCTAGCGGGTTACAATGAGCAGTTCTTC	CASSGLAGYNEQFF
TRBV4-1	.	TRBJ2-1	TRBD2	TGCGCCAGCAGGGGAAGCGGGAGGCTGAACAATGAGCAGTTCTTC	CASRGSGRLNNEQFF
TRBV28	.	TRBJ2-2	TRBD2	TGTGCCAGCAGTTTTTACCGACTAGCGGGAGGGTCTGGCGGGGAGCTGTTTTTT	CASSFYRLAGGSGGELFF
TRBV7-3	.	TRBJ2-7	TRBD2	TGTGCCAGCAGCTTAAAGGGCGGGAGAGGCGACTACGAGCAGTACTTC	CASSLKGGRGDYEQYF
TRBV5-1	.	TRBJ2-5	.	TGCGCCAGCATTGGAGGGATGCAAGAGACCCAGTACTTC	CASIGGMQETQYF
TRBV4-1	.	TRBJ1-1	.	TGCGCCAGCAGCCAAGATTCTCTGGGCAACACTGAAGCTTTCTTT	CASSQDSLGNTEAFF
TRBV5-6	.	TRBJ1-3	.	TGTGCCAGCAGCTTTGGGGAGGCCCCTGGAAACACCATATATTTT	CASSFGEAPGNTIYF
TRBV7-6	once	TRBJ1-2	TRBD1	TGTGCCAGCAGCCCCCGACAGGGGTCGATAAACTATGGCTACACCTTC	CASSPRQGSINYGYTF
TRBV19	.	TRBJ2-7	.	TGTGCCAGTAGTATAGATCGCGACAGCTCCTACGAGCAGTACTTC	CASSIDRDSSYEQYF
TRBV13	once	TRBJ2-7	.	TGTGCCAGCAGCGAAGACTCCGTCGGCGGCGAGCAGTACTTC	CASSEDSVGGEQYF
TRBV29-1	.	TRBJ2-1	TRBD2	TGCAGCGTCATGGGACTAGCGGGAGAGAATGAGCAGTTCTTC	CSVMGLAGENEQFF
TRBV6-1	few	TRBJ2-3	.	TGTGCCAGCAGTGGAACAGGTCACACAGATACGCAGTATTTT	CASSGTGHTDTQYF
TRBV4-2	.	TRBJ2-1	TRBD2	TGTGCCAGCAGCCCCTTGGGACTAGCGGGAGGATCAAACAATGAGCAGTTCTTC	CASSPLGLAGGSNNEQFF
TRBV25-1	.	TRBJ2-5	TRBD2	TGTGCCAGCAGTGAGGCCGGGACTAGCGGAGAGACCCAGTACTTC	CASSEAGTSGETQYF
TRBV4-1	.	TRBJ2-7	TRBD1	TGCGCCAGCAGCCAGGGGCGTGGCAGGGGGCGCTACGAGCAGTACTTC	CASSQGRGRGRYEQYF
TRBV30	.	TRBJ1-1	TRBD1	TGTGCCTGGAGTCCCAGGGGGCGGTGGACTGAAGCTTTCTTT	CAWSPRGRWTEAFF
TRBV25-1	.	TRBJ1-5	.	TGTGCCAGCAGTGTTGGTGGCGGAAATCAGCCCCAGCATTTT	CASSVGGGNQPQHF
TRBV4-2	.	TRBJ1-3	.	TGTGCCAGCAGCCATTCCCGGAACACCATATATTTT	CASSHSRNTIYF
TRBV5-1	.	TRBJ2-3	TRBD2	TGCGCCAGCAGCCCCGTGGCGGGAGACGACTCAGATACGCAGTATTTT	CASSPVAGDDSDTQYF
TRBV2	.	TRBJ2-3	.	TGTGCCAGCAGGGCCGATGAAGCGTTGACAGATACGCAGTATTTT	CASRADEALTDTQYF
TRBV28	.	TRBJ2-2	.	TGTGCCACCGTATCCCAGGATTTGACCGGGGAGCTGTTTTTT	CATVSQDLTGELFF
TRBV6-5	once	TRBJ1-5	.	TGTGCCAGCAGGCGGACATCCAATCAGCCCCAGCATTTT	CASRRTSNQPQHF
TRBV5-1	once	TRBJ1-4	TRBD1	TGCGCCAGCAGCTCAGGGACAGAGGGCGGGAATGAAAAACTGTTTTTT	CASSSGTEGGNEKLFF
TRBV6-5	.	TRBJ1-2	.	TGTGCCAGCAGTCCTAAGGGAGGAGAAGAATACACCTTC	CASSPKGGEEYTF
TRBV28	.	TRBJ1-5	.	TGTGCCAGCACCCAGGACTGGCCTTGGGGTCAGCCCCAGCATTTT	CASTQDWPWGQPQHF
TRBV7-2	.	TRBJ2-1	.	TGTGCCAGCAGCTTTCGGGGAGTGGTGCGGGGGCAGTTCTTC	CASSFRGVVRGQFF
TRBV6-1	few	TRBJ1-1	.	TGTGCCAGCAGGGGGCCCTACCTGAACACTGAAGCTTTCTTT	CASRGPYLNTEAFF
TRBV7-9	.	TRBJ1-2	TRBD1	TGTGCCAGCAGCCGACAGGGAGGTTACACCTTC	CASSRQGGYTF
TRBV29-1	.	TRBJ2-1	.	TGCAGCGTTCTCGACACGGTGTACAATGAGCAGTTCTTC	CSVLDTVYNEQFF
TRBV15	.	TRBJ2-7	.	TGTGCCACCAGCAGTCCTAGCTCCTACGAGCAGTACTTC	CATSSPSSYEQYF
TRBV27	.	TRBJ2-2	.	TGTGCCAGCAGTTTTAGTAAGCGGAACACCGGGGAGCTGTTTTTT	CASSFSKRNTGELFF
TRBV4-1	once	TRBJ1-5	.	TGCGCCAGCAGCCAAGACAGATATAGCAATCAGCCCCAGCATTTT	CASSQDRYSNQPQHF
TRBV19	.	TRBJ2-7	.	TGTGCCAGTAGTATATACAGGGCGCGGGAGCAGTACTTC	CASSIYRAREQYF
TRBV6-4	.	TRBJ2-3	.	TGTGCCAGCAGTGAGCGCGCCACAGATACGCAGTATTTT	CASSERATDTQYF
TRBV2	few	TRBJ1-5	TRBD1	TGTGCCAGCAGCGGACAGGGGAGGGAGCCCCAGCATTTT	CASSGQGREPQHF
TRBV12-2	.	TRBJ2-5	.	TGTGCAAGTCGCTTAACTGGCAACGAGACTAGCGGGGATCAAGAGACCCAGTACTTC	CASRLTGNETSGDQETQYF
TRBV28	.	TRBJ1-5	TRBD1	TGTGCCAGCAGCTCCAGTCGCCGGGACAGGGAATATCAGCCCCAGCATTTT	CASSSSRRDREYQPQHF
TRBV4-2	.	TRBJ1-1	.	TGTGCCAGCAGCCAAGAGGGGGGGACTGAAGCTTTCTTT	CASSQEGGTEAFF
TRBV6-1	few	TRBJ2-3	TRBD1	TGTGCCAGCAGTGAAGCGACAGGGGGTAGCACAGATACGCAGTATTTT	CASSEATGGSTDTQYF
TRBV28	.	TRBJ2-4	.	TGTGCCAGCAGTCCAGGGGTGGTGGCCAAAAACATTCAGTACTTC	CASSPGVVAKNIQYF
TRBV13	.	TRBJ1-2	.	TGTGCCAGCAGCTTAGGGGGGGGATTATACTATGGCTACACCTTC	CASSLGGGLYYGYTF
TRBV5-4	.	TRBJ1-5	TRBD1	TGTGCCAGCAGCGCAGGACAGGGGTCAAATCAGCCCCAGCATTTT	CASSAGQGSNQPQHF
TRBV28	few	TRBJ1-5	.	TGTGCCAGCGAGGGGGGGGGCGGCAATCAGCCCCAGCATTTT	CASEGGGGNQPQHF
TRBV2	.	TRBJ2-3	.	TGTGCCAGCAGTGATGTAGCGTACCAGGTGTATACGCAGTATTTT	CASSDVAYQVYTQYF
TRBV14	.	TRBJ1-1	TRBD1	TGTGCCAGCAGCCAAGGGGGACAGATGAACACTGAAGCTTTCTTT	CASSQGGQMNTEAFF
TRBV10-2	.	TRBJ2-5	.	TGCGCCAGCAGGCAGCGGACGACCCAGTACTTC	CASRQRTTQYF
TRBV27	.	TRBJ1-3	.	TGTGCCAGCAGTTCCTCCTTCTACAGCTCTGGAAACACCATATATTTT	CASSSSFYSSGNTIYF
TRBV5-4	.	TRBJ1-4	.	TGTGCCAGCAGCTCTGCAACTAATGAAAAACTGTTTTTT	CASSSATNEKLFF
TRBV10-2	once	TRBJ1-2	TRBD1	TGCGCCAGCAGTGACTTACAGGGGTCTAACTATGGCTACACCTTC	CASSDLQGSNYGYTF
TRBV30	.	TRBJ1-5	.	TGTGCCTGGAGTGTACAAAATGGCAATCAGCCCCAGCATTTT	CAWSVQNGNQPQHF
TRBV27	.	TRBJ2-7	.	TGTGCCAGCAGTTTGGGCGGGCCTTCCTACGAGCAGTACTTC	CASSLGGPSYEQYF